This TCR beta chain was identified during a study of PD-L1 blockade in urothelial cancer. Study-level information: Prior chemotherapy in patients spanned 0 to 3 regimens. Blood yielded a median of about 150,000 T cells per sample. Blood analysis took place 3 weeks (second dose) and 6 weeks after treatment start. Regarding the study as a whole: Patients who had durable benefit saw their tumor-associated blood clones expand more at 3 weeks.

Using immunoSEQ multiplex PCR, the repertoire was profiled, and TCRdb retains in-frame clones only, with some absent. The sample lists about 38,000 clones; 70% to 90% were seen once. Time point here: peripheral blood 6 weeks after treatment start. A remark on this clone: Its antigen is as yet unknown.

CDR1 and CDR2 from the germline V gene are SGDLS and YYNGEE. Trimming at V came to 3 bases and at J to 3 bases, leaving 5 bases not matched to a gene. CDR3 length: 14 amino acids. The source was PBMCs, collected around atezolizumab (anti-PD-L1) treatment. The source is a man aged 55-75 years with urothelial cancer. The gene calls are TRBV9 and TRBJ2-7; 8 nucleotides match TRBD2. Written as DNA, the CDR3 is TGTGCCAGCAGCGCCCAAGCGGGAGTCTACGAGCAGTACTTC. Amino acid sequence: CASSAQAGVYEQYF.